This T cell receptor (beta chain) was profiled in a study of CD8 T cells in ankylosing spondylitis. Whole-study results and caveats: Fewer than 10 highly homologous variants formed a TCR beta motif that appeared characteristic of ankylosing spondylitis blood. Clones linked with disease were CD8+ and fairly uncommon in the peripheral blood.

Each TCR beta library was made by quantitative 5'-RACE that incorporated molecular barcodes. TCRdb ran MiXCR on the 5' RACE reads and lists one entry per CDR3 protein. The sample records 250,000 to 300,000 distinct CDR3 sequences, 15% to 20% being singletons. This clonotype was recorded once. Antigen: not known. There are 15 residues in the CDR3. The germline V gene encodes CDR1 SGHRS and CDR2 YFSETQ. V was pared by 0 bases and J by 6 bases, with 14 bases between. The source of this sequence is a male donor with ankylosing spondylitis or in good health (not recorded which). The chain recombines TRBV5-1 with TRBJ2-3; D might be TRBD2 (6 bases). Sequenced: blood, either unsorted or a sorted T cell fraction (not recorded which). The CDR3 loop reads CASSLAVVAADTQYF. CDR3 coding DNA: TGCGCCAGCAGCTTGGCAGTCGTAGCGGCCGATACGCAGTATTTT.